The 32 T cell receptor beta chains below all came from one sample that was sequenced in a study of regulatory T cells in long-lasting Graves disease. Regarding time point: newly diagnosed GD, antithyroid drugs for less than 3 months. Extracted PBMC RNA gave rise to the TCR library. In building TCR beta libraries, iRepertoire HTBI primers were used together with Arm-PCR of CDR3 regions. One entry per CDR3 protein results from TCRdb running MiXCR on the multiplex PCR reads. The sample consists of around 330,000 distinct CDR3 sequences, 15% to 20% of them appearing once. The specimen comprised peripheral blood mononuclear cells (PBMCs), sampled at new diagnosis, from a patient treated with antithyroid drugs. These receptors came from a female donor with Graves disease.

This clonotype was recorded many times. One junction end does not reproduce the germline sequence, and a read error may be involved. This sequence joins TRBV5-1 and TRBJ1-1; D call uncertain. The germline V gene has CDR1 SGHRS and CDR2 YFSETQ. The CDR3 spans 15 residues. CDR3 in DNA: TGTGCCAGCAGCGCCGGGCGGTTGCCGAACACTGAAGCTTTCTTT. Translating it yields CASSAGRLPNTEAFF.

The chain carries TRBV9 and TRBJ1-5, with 8 bases fitting TRBD1. Germline V gives CDR1 SGDLS, CDR2 YYNGEE. The CDR3 is 18 amino acids. Losses at the gene ends were 3 bases for V and 0 bases for J; bases not matched to a gene: 11. The CDR3, as DNA: TGTGCCAGCAGCGCCCGGACTCAGGGGGCTTATAGCAATCAGCCCCAGCATTTT. Its protein product is CASSARTQGAYSNQPQHF.

In this sample, this clonotype turned up many times. The rearrangement joins TRBV11-2 to TRBJ2-3; D is uncertain. This CDR3 spans 13 amino acids. In germline, CDR1 is SGHAT, CDR2 FQNNGV. V was trimmed by 4 bases and J by 3 bases, leaving 8 bases between them. CDR3 amino acids: CASSSGPTDTQYF. The CDR3 DNA is TGTGCCAGCAGCTCCGGACCTACAGATACGCAGTATTTT.

This rearrangement joins TRBV5-1 to TRBJ2-1, with 16 positions matching TRBD2. V shed 3 bases and J 6 bases; nucleotides not matched to a gene: 6. The CDR3 is 17 amino acids. Germline V gene data show CDR1 as SGHRS and CDR2 as YFSETQ. CDR3 in amino acids: CASSSTGLAGGGNEQFF. In nucleotides, the CDR3 is TGCGCCAGCAGCTCCACGGGACTAGCGGGGGGGGGCAATGAGCAGTTCTTC.

This clonotype was detected ten times or more. The CDR3 is CASHEIGLAGVDEQYF. DNA for the CDR3: TGTGCCAGCCACGAGATAGGGCTAGCGGGAGTCGACGAGCAGTACTTC. The V gene is TRBV11-2, the J gene TRBJ2-7, with 10 bases that match TRBD2. V trimming: 8 bases; J trimming: 5 bases; junction bases outside the gene matches: 15. Germline V gene lookup returns CDR1 SGHAT and CDR2 FQNNGV. There are 16 residues in the CDR3.

This clonotype was seen ten or more times. The chain combines TRBV20-1 with TRBJ2-7; 7 bases map to TRBD1. Losses at the gene ends were 4 bases for V and 3 bases for J; bases not matched to a gene: 9. The CDR3 loop spans 14 amino acids. From germline, CDR1 is DFQATT and CDR2 SNEGSKA (reference sequence). The CDR3 is CSATGTQGDYEQYF. The CDR3 nucleotides are TGCAGTGCTACGGGGACCCAGGGGGACTACGAGCAGTACTTC.

The rearrangement joins TRBV30 to TRBJ2-7; a weak D match, TRBD1 (6 bases). The germline V gene encodes CDR1 GTSNPN and CDR2 SVGIG (reference sequence). This CDR3 has 14 residues. Deletions cut 4 bases from V and 6 bases from J, with 19 bases between. The CDR3 DNA reads TGTGCCTGGACCAAATGGGCTACCAGGGGCGAGCAGTACTTC. It specifies CAWTKWATRGEQYF.

This clonotype was recorded at least ten times. The chain employs TRBV19 and TRBJ1-1; possibly TRBD1 for D (5 bases). V gave up 5 bases and J gave up 5 bases, with 18 bases separating them. This CDR3 region has 15 residues. Per the germline V gene, CDR1 is LNHDA and CDR2 is SQIVND (reference sequence). The CDR3 region is CASSESREGMTEAFF. As DNA, the CDR3 is TGTGCCAGTAGTGAATCTCGCGAGGGGATGACTGAAGCTTTCTTT.

The V gene is TRBV4-2, the J gene TRBJ2-7, with a tentative D call TRBD2 (5 bases). The CDR3 is 15 residues long. Germline V gene sequence: CDR1 LGHNA, CDR2 YNFKEQ. Trimming took off 0 bases at V and 2 bases at J, with 11 bases between the two ends. DNA of the CDR3: TGTGCCAGCAGCCAAGATGGGTCGCGGGCCTACGAGCAGTACTTC. This translates into CASSQDGSRAYEQYF.

This clonotype was picked up many times. The chain couples TRBV19 to TRBJ2-7; 8 nucleotides match TRBD1. Germline values: CDR1 LNHDA, CDR2 SQIVND (reference sequence). This CDR3 has 16 amino acids. V dropped 4 bases and J dropped 1; count of bases not matched to a gene: 9. The CDR3 here is CASSTKQGVLSYEQYF. The CDR3 DNA follows: TGTGCCAGTAGTACCAAACAGGGGGTTCTTTCCTACGAGCAGTACTTC.

This clonotype was found many times. V and J are TRBV28 and TRBJ2-1; the match to TRBD2 covers 11 bases. After removal of 4 bases from V and 3 bases from J, the junction contained 2 bases not matched to a gene. CDR1 and CDR2 from the germline V gene are MDHEN and SYDVKM. There are 15 residues in the CDR3. As DNA, the CDR3 is TGTGCCAGCAGTTCACTAGCGGGAGACTACAATGAGCAGTTCTTC. Its protein product is CASSSLAGDYNEQFF.

This clonotype has a count of ten or more. This sequence joins TRBV7-9 and TRBJ2-1; D remains unclear. The V end lost 4 bases, the J end lost 12 bases, and 19 bases lay between the germline ends. Germline V gives CDR1 SEHNR, CDR2 FQNEAQ (reference sequence). The CDR3 extends over 14 amino acids. CDR3 nucleotide sequence: TGTGCCAGCAGCTCCCAAGCTTCCCTTCCGGGGCAGTTCTTC. Protein product: CASSSQASLPGQFF.

This clonotype was detected a few times. The chain uses TRBV5-6 and TRBJ2-7; D is undetermined. The germline gives CDR1 SGHDT, CDR2 YYEEEE. The CDR3 spans 12 residues. V was shortened by 0 bases and J by 4 bases, with 5 bases between the two germline ends. The CDR3 DNA reads as TGTGCCAGCAGCTTGGACAAGTACGAGCAGTACTTC. Protein: CASSLDKYEQYF.

There are many counts of this clonotype. This chain links TRBV6-2 or TRBV6-3 with TRBJ2-1, with 8 bases identical to TRBD2. Unmatched junction bases numbered 20, after V lost 10 bases and J lost 9 bases. CDR1 MNHEY and CDR2 SVGEGT come from the germline V gene. The CDR3 consists of 16 residues. The CDR3 spells CATTPRSSGSSREQFF. CDR3 nucleotide sequence: TGTGCCACCACACCCCGTTCCAGCGGGAGTTCGCGTGAGCAGTTCTTC.

This clonotype was counted many times. V and J are TRBV12-5 and TRBJ1-1, with D possibly matching TRBD1 (5 bases). The CDR3 runs to 12 residues. Trimming stripped 2 bases from V and 8 bases from J, with 9 bases between. Germline CDR1 is LGHNT and CDR2 is FRNRAP. CDR3 residues: CASGLWGSEAFF. The DNA for the CDR3 is TGTGCTAGTGGTTTGTGGGGCAGCGAAGCTTTCTTT.

At least ten counts were recorded for this clonotype. The chain combines TRBV6-5 with TRBJ1-1, with 7 bases aligning to TRBD1. The CDR3 extends over 17 amino acids. Germline CDR1 reads MNHEY; CDR2 reads SVGAGI. V trimming: 8 bases; J trimming: 0 bases; junction bases outside the gene matches: 15. The CDR3 is CASGNSTGTEMNTEAFF. The CDR3 bases are TGTGCCAGCGGCAACTCGACAGGGACCGAGATGAACACTGAAGCTTTCTTT.

This clonotype was detected many times. The V and J genes are TRBV5-1 and TRBJ2-3; D ambiguous. Germline-derived CDR1 and CDR2 are SGHRS and YFSETQ. The V gene lost 4 bases and the J gene lost 4 bases, with 19 bases spanning the gap. The CDR3 has 16 amino acids. Here the CDR3 DNA reads TGCGCCAGCAGCAATACCGCCCTGGCTACCGCAGATACGCAGTATTTT. Translated: CASSNTALATADTQYF.

This clonotype was found many times. The J gene is TRBJ2-3, the V gene TRBV19; D call uncertain. The CDR3 totals 14 residues. V dropped 7 bases and J dropped 0 bases, with 11 bases sitting between them. CDR1 is LNHDA, CDR2 SQIVND, per germline (reference sequence). The DNA for the CDR3 is TGTGCCAGTATGGGGTATTTCAGCACAGATACGCAGTATTTT. This sequence encodes CASMGYFSTDTQYF.

This clonotype has more than one count but fewer than ten. This chain joins TRBV27 and TRBJ2-2, with TRBD2 identical over 8 bases. CDR1 is MNHEY, CDR2 SMNVEV, per germline (reference sequence). This CDR3 region has 16 residues. With V trimmed by 2 bases and J by 0 bases, 2 bases remained unmatched. The CDR3 nucleotides read TGTGCCAGCAGTTTACGGACTAGCACGAACACCGGGGAGCTGTTTTTT. This encodes CASSLRTSTNTGELFF.

This clonotype was seen many times. CDR3 coding DNA: TGTGCCAGCGAAACCCGGGCCACCCCCACCCAGTATTTT. This gives the protein CASETRATPTQYF. V gene TRBV28 combines with J gene TRBJ2-3; D is undetermined. The length of the CDR3 is 13 residues. Germline V gene sequence: CDR1 MDHEN, CDR2 SYDVKM. Trimming took 8 bases from V and 12 from J, leaving 21 bases between them.

There are a few counts of this clonotype. V gene TRBV13 combines with J gene TRBJ2-6, with 13 bases fitting TRBD2. V lost 5 bases and J lost 1; bases outside the gene matches: 8. The CDR3 loop spans 19 amino acids. Per germline, CDR1 PRHDT and CDR2 FYEKMQ (reference sequence). In DNA form, the CDR3 reads TGTGCCAGCAGCCCAGGGACTAGCGGGATGGGGTCTGGGGCCAACGTCCTGACTTTC. Its protein product is CASSPGTSGMGSGANVLTF.

This clonotype was seen ten or more times. The V gene is TRBV12-3 or TRBV12-4, the J gene TRBJ1-1, with D tentatively TRBD1 (5 bases). The germline V and J ends were trimmed by 5 bases and 2 bases, with 12 bases remaining between them. The CDR3 covers 14 residues. In nucleotides, the CDR3 is TGTGCCAGCAGTCACGGACACGCAAACACTGAAGCTTTCTTT. This gives the protein CASSHGHANTEAFF.

The gene calls are TRBV11-3 and TRBJ1-6; D unresolved. The V and J ends lost 0 bases and 6 bases respectively, with 3 bases between them. CDR1 and CDR2 from the germline V gene are SGHNT and YENEEA. This CDR3 spans 13 amino acids. In DNA form, the CDR3 reads TGTGCCAGCAGCTTAGACCCTAATTCACCCCTCCACTTT. This codes for CASSLDPNSPLHF. The full variable domain, its missing parts supplied by reference TRBV11-3 and TRBJ1-6, is EAGVVQSPRYKIIEKKQPVAFWCNPISGHNTLYWYLQNLGQGPELLIRYENEEAVDDSQLPKDRFSAERLKGVDSTLKIQPAELGDSAVYLCASSLDPNSPLHFGNGTRLTVT.

This clonotype was detected only a few times. The gene calls are TRBV7-3 and TRBJ2-1; TRBD1 aligns across 9 bases. Germline CDR1 is SGHTA and CDR2 is FQGTGA. The CDR3 loop spans 15 amino acids. J lost 5 bases, V lost 5 bases, and 7 bases had no gene match. The chain's CDR3 is CASSLQGAGDNEQFF. In DNA form, the CDR3 reads TGTGCCAGCAGCCTACAGGGGGCGGGCGACAATGAGCAGTTCTTC. Supplemented by reference TRBV7-3 and TRBJ2-1, the full variable domain reads GAGVSQTPSNKVTEKGKYVELRCDPISGHTALYWYRQSLGQGPEFLIYFQGTGAADDSGLPNDRFFAVRPEGSVSTLKIQRTERGDSAVYLCASSLQGAGDNEQFFGPGTRLTVL.

In its sample, this clonotype was seen a few times. The V and J genes are TRBV4-1 and TRBJ2-1; D remains ambiguous. CDR1 is MGHRA, CDR2 YSYEKL, per germline. The ends were cut back, 8 bases at V and 8 bases at J, with 10 bases in the middle. The CDR3 is 11 amino acids. In DNA, the CDR3 is TGCGCCAGCGGAAGAATGGATGAGCAGTTCTTC. It translates to CASGRMDEQFF.

This clonotype was observed a handful of times. The rearrangement joins TRBV6-1 to TRBJ2-4, with D tentatively TRBD1 (6 bases). Trimming pared 5 bases from V and 8 bases from J, leaving 25 bases between. The CDR3 sequence is 17 residues long. In germline, CDR1 is MNHNS, CDR2 SASEGT. The CDR3 DNA reads TGTGCCAGCAGTCCTTCCGACAGGTTTCTTACGGTAGACATTCAGTACTTC. As protein: CASSPSDRFLTVDIQYF.

This clonotype was seen at least ten times. The rearrangement links TRBV11-2 to TRBJ1-1; maybe TRBD1 (5 bases). CDR3 length: 15 amino acids. V gave up 1 base and J gave up 5 bases, with 14 bases separating them. Germline assignment: CDR1 SGHAT and CDR2 FQNNGV. The CDR3 nucleotides read TGTGCCAGCAGCTTAGTTAGGAGGGGAAGAACTGAAGCTTTCTTT. This gives the protein CASSLVRRGRTEAFF.

This clonotype was detected ten times or more. The chain uses TRBV2 and TRBJ2-5, with unresolved D. Germline V gene sequence: CDR1 SNHLY, CDR2 FYNNEI. V was cut by 8 bases and J by 5 bases, with 9 bases left in between. This CDR3 has 11 residues. The CDR3 loop reads CASQRIETQYF. The CDR3 DNA sequence: TGTGCCAGCCAAAGGATTGAGACCCAGTACTTC.

This clonotype was seen many times. The chain links TRBV30 to TRBJ1-4, with 11 bases fitting TRBD1. The V segment lost 0 bases and the J segment 4 bases; nucleotides outside the gene matches: 1. CDR1 is GTSNPN, CDR2 SVGIG, per germline (reference sequence). This CDR3 region has 15 residues. The CDR3 reads CAWSVGTGGNEKLFF. As DNA, the CDR3 is TGTGCCTGGAGTGTAGGGACAGGGGGTAATGAAAAACTGTTTTTT.

This clonotype was observed a few times. This rearrangement joins TRBV7-9 to TRBJ2-4; D unresolved. V lost 5 bases and J 0 bases, leaving 14 bases between the germline ends. Per the germline V gene, CDR1 is SEHNR and CDR2 is FQNEAQ (reference sequence). The CDR3 has 16 amino acids. CDR3 sequence: CASSTQLDLAKNIQYF. CDR3 sequence (DNA): TGTGCCAGCAGCACCCAGCTGGATCTAGCCAAAAACATTCAGTACTTC.

This clonotype was found many times. The chain uses TRBV3-1 and TRBJ1-3; no firm D call. With 4 bases removed from V and 4 bases from J, the gap between germline ends came to 11 bases. Germline V gene data show CDR1 as LGHDT and CDR2 as YNNKEL (reference sequence). This CDR3 contains 14 residues. The CDR3, as DNA: TGTGCCAGCAGCCCTTCGATGGGAGGAAACACCATATATTTT. Its translation: CASSPSMGGNTIYF.

About this clonotype: Only one base separates this from a far larger clonotype, so it likely reflects a read error. The CDR3: CASSLALGGSYEQYF. CDR3 nucleotides: TGTGCCAGCAGTTTAGCGCTCGGCGGTTCCTACGAGCAGTACTTC. V gene TRBV11-1 combines with J gene TRBJ2-7, with D tentatively TRBD2 (5 bases). There are 15 residues in the CDR3. CDR1 is SGHAT and CDR2 is FQDESV in the germline V gene (reference sequence).